These T cell receptor beta chains were read from a single sample in a study of cytomegalovirus exposure and HLA in healthy donors. Profiled with immunoSEQ multiplex PCR; TCRdb holds only in-frame clones, not every one. This table holds some 110,000 clones, less than 85% found once. Sequencing was performed on PBMCs. The source of these receptors is a man in his forties in good health and CMV-seropositive. Each CDR3 is given with its conserved first and last residue. The D gene is left open where the match is weak. Expanded clones are given a class, and other clones once, few, many or no size at all.

J gene,V gene,D gene,clone size,CDR3 protein,CDR3 DNA
TRBJ2-3,TRBV6-5,TRBD2,.,CASTRETSSLSAWYF,TGTGCCAGCACCCGAGAGACTAGCTCCTTGTCCGCATGGTATTTT
TRBJ2-3,TRBV10-3,TRBD2,.,CAIRTSGGTDTQYF,TGTGCCATCAGGACTAGCGGGGGGACAGATACGCAGTATTTT
TRBJ1-3,TRBV28,.,.,CASSPIGATANGNTIYF,TGTGCCAGCAGTCCAATCGGAGCGACAGCGAATGGAAACACCATATATTTT
TRBJ2-3,TRBV5-4,TRBD2,.,CASRTSGVTDTQYF,TGTGCCAGCAGGACGAGCGGGGTAACAGATACGCAGTATTTT
TRBJ2-2,TRBV30,.,.,CAWTGSTGELFF,TGTGCCTGGACAGGATCTACCGGGGAGCTGTTTTTT
TRBJ2-1,TRBV30,.,few,CAWSVARGGEQFF,TGTGCCTGGAGTGTGGCGCGGGGAGGTGAGCAGTTCTTC
TRBJ1-2,TRBV10-3,.,.,CAISAQIYGYTF,TGTGCCATCAGTGCACAGATCTATGGCTACACCTTC
TRBJ2-2,TRBV11-2,.,.,CASSLVGTNTGELFF,TGTGCCAGCAGCTTAGTGGGCACTAACACCGGGGAGCTGTTTTTT
TRBJ2-3,TRBV7-3,TRBD2,.,CASSFVASGTDTQYF,TGTGCCAGCAGCTTTGTTGCTAGCGGAACAGATACGCAGTATTTT
TRBJ1-1,TRBV19,.,.,CASGGTRLNTEAFF,TGTGCCAGTGGGGGGACGAGACTGAACACTGAAGCTTTCTTT
TRBJ2-5,TRBV11-3,TRBD2,.,CASSLRGVGETQYF,TGTGCCAGCAGCTTACGGGGGGTGGGGGAGACCCAGTACTTC
TRBJ1-5,TRBV7-2,.,.,CASSRETGFPSNQPQHF,TGTGCCAGCTCGCGGGAAACTGGATTTCCTAGCAATCAGCCCCAGCATTTT
TRBJ2-1,TRBV6-5,TRBD1,.,CATNRGRSSYNEQFF,TGTGCCACCAACAGGGGACGGAGCTCCTACAATGAGCAGTTCTTC
TRBJ2-1,TRBV4-3,.,.,CASSQFTGGNNEQFF,TGCGCCAGCAGCCAGTTTACCGGTGGTAACAATGAGCAGTTCTTC
TRBJ2-3,TRBV11-1,.,.,CASSHRRAGDTQYF,TGTGCCAGCAGTCATAGGAGGGCCGGGGATACGCAGTATTTT
TRBJ1-1,TRBV7-2,.,.,CASTYLNTEITEAFF,TGTGCCAGCACCTATTTAAATACCGAGATTACTGAAGCTTTCTTT
TRBJ1-3,TRBV10-2,.,few,CASGTTGNTIYF,TGCGCCAGCGGGACAACTGGAAACACCATATATTTT
TRBJ2-1,TRBV2,TRBD2,.,CASSERPPGLALNEQFF,TGTGCCAGCAGTGAAAGACCCCCGGGACTAGCGCTCAATGAGCAGTTCTTC
TRBJ2-1,TRBV7-3,TRBD2,.,CASSRLAGVKNEQFF,TGTGCCAGCAGCCGCCTAGCGGGAGTGAAGAATGAGCAGTTCTTC